This entry describes one T cell receptor beta chain. The junction shows a germline mismatch at one end, possibly a read error. After extraction with the RNeasy kit, about 0.45 to 1 ug of the RNA was reverse transcribed using random hexamers. MiXCR, applied by TCRdb to the immunoSEQ multiplex PCR reads, yields one record per CDR3 protein. The repertoire consists of about 200,000 distinct CDR3 sequences, with roughly nine tenths occurring once and the leading ten covering around 0.079%. This specimen belongs to a study of CD8 T cells in Susac syndrome. Germline assignment: CDR1 DFQATT and CDR2 SNEGSKA (reference sequence). There are 16 residues in the CDR3. Sequencing of TCR beta was performed on blood CD8+ T cells and on blood CD4+ T cells. The patients with Susac syndrome were individuals who fulfilled the recently defined diagnostic criteria for disease that was either definite or probable.

This TCR came from a human donor with Susac syndrome. What was sequenced was CD4+ T cells from PBMCs. The chain recombines TRBV20-1 with TRBJ2-3; 13 bases map to TRBD2. The CDR3 DNA follows: TGCAGTGCTAGACCCTGGACTAGCGGGAGCAAAGATACGCAGTATTTT. Protein: CSARPWTSGSKDTQYF.